The rows below give T cell receptor beta chains drawn from one sample of a study of CD8+CD57+ T cells in acquired aplastic anemia. TCRdb analysed the reads with MiXCR anew, one entry per CDR3 protein. The data show roughly 100,000 distinct CDR3 sequences, roughly two thirds seen once. Sequencing input: sorted CD4+, CD8+, or CD8+CD57+ T cells (not recorded which) from PBMCs. The receptors were gathered from a human donor with aplastic anemia. Each CDR3 is given with its conserved first and last residue. A D gene is named only where the DNA matches it firmly. Only part of the rows carry a size: once, few, many, or a class if the clone is expanded.

NA	TRBV29-1	NA	TRBJ2-1	TGCAGCGTAAAAGGACGGACGTACAATGAGCAGTTCTTC	CSVKGRTYNEQFF
few	TRBV19	TRBD2	TRBJ2-1	TGTGCCAGTAGTATCCTTACTAGCGGGGGCTACAATGAGCAGTTCTTC	CASSILTSGGYNEQFF
NA	TRBV20-1	TRBD1	TRBJ1-2	TGCAGTGCTACAGGGGGCAGTGTCTATGGCTACACCTTC	CSATGGSVYGYTF
NA	TRBV20-1	NA	TRBJ2-5	TGCAGTGCCCCGCGGGTAGAGACCCAGTACTTC	CSAPRVETQYF
NA	TRBV29-1	TRBD1	TRBJ2-4	TGCAGCGTTGATAGAGGGGGCGGATTCTTGTACTTC	CSVDRGGGFLYF
NA	TRBV19	NA	TRBJ1-1	TGTGCCAGTAGTACAGGGATGCACGCTTTCTTT	CASSTGMHAFF
NA	TRBV20-1	TRBD1	TRBJ1-5	TGCAGTGCTCCATTGGGACAGATCGATCAGCCCCAGCATTTT	CSAPLGQIDQPQHF
NA	TRBV15	TRBD1	TRBJ1-6	TGTGCCACCAGCGGGACAGGGACGTATAATTCACCCCTCCACTTT	CATSGTGTYNSPLHF
NA	TRBV10-2	NA	TRBJ2-1	TGCGCCAGCGGGGACGGTGGTGGTGAGCAGTTCTTC	CASGDGGGEQFF
few	TRBV20-1	TRBD2	TRBJ2-2	TGCAGTGCTAGAGCCAGCGGGGACGCGGTCGGGGAGCTGTTTTTT	CSARASGDAVGELFF
NA	TRBV20-1	TRBD2	TRBJ2-2	TGCAGTGCTAGGGGACTAGCCGGATCCGCGAACACCGGGGAGCTGTTTTTT	CSARGLAGSANTGELFF
NA	TRBV7-9	NA	TRBJ2-5	TGTGCCAGCAGCGGGTCAGCACAAGAGACCCAGTACTTC	CASSGSAQETQYF
NA	TRBV20-1	TRBD2	TRBJ2-1	TGCAGTGCTAGTCGGCTAGCGGGAAGTACAGAGCAGTTCTTC	CSASRLAGSTEQFF
NA	TRBV9	NA	TRBJ1-2	TGTGCCAGCAGCTCCCGTACTGGGGGTTTTGGCTACACCTTC	CASSSRTGGFGYTF
once	TRBV7-9	NA	TRBJ2-7	TGTGCCAGCATCCATAGGGACGAGCAGTACTTC	CASIHRDEQYF
few	TRBV19	TRBD2	TRBJ2-7	TGTGCCAGTACCGTAGCGGGGAACTACGAGCAGTACTTC	CASTVAGNYEQYF
once	TRBV24-1	TRBD2	TRBJ2-3	TGTGCCACCAAGGCGGGGGGGCTAACAGATACGCAGTATTTT	CATKAGGLTDTQYF
NA	TRBV7-3	NA	TRBJ2-5	TGTGCCAGCAGCTTAGATGCTAGTAGAGGACAGACCCAGTACTTC	CASSLDASRGQTQYF
NA	TRBV7-2	NA	TRBJ1-1	TGTGCCAGCAGCACCGGACATCCCGGGGGGAACACTGAAGCTTTCTTT	CASSTGHPGGNTEAFF
NA	TRBV6-1	NA	TRBJ1-2	TGTGCCACCTCGGAGCTGGGGACGGACTATGGCTACACCTTC	CATSELGTDYGYTF
few	TRBV10-3	TRBD2	TRBJ2-1	TGTGCCATCAGCTTAGCGGGAGGAAGGAATGAGCAGTTCTTC	CAISLAGGRNEQFF